The present T cell receptor (beta chain) was sequenced within a study of vaccination effects on CD4 cells after COVID-19. Antigen-specific CD4+ T cells expanded by the ViraFEST assay with viral peptide pools were then sequenced. At the end of over 8 days of culture, CD4+ T cells were isolated. According to PCR results, the person was infected with SARS-CoV-2 between March and December 2020. The germline gives CDR1 SGHRS, CDR2 YFSETQ. This CDR3 contains 14 residues. Germline trimming cut 4 bases from V and 7 bases from J; bases unmatched to any gene: 4. As regards this clone: Antigen unknown.

Using immunoSEQ multiplex PCR, the repertoire was profiled, and TCRdb retains in-frame clones only, with some absent. The sample lists around 46,000 clones, approximately 70% occurring once. The sequencing here drew on CD4+ T cells from PBMCs cultured with a peptide pool, taken before COVID-19 vaccination. The chain is built from TRBV5-1 and TRBJ2-3; 12 bases fit TRBD2. This receptor was obtained from a human donor who had a prior SARS-CoV-2 infection. Here the CDR3 DNA reads TGCGCCAGCAGCGCGACTAGCGGGAGACATACGCAGTATTTT. It translates to CASSATSGRHTQYF.